This TCR beta chain was found in a study of blood T cells in healthy people across ages. General study points: Roughly linear declines in TCR beta diversity per million T cells occurred with age.

Primed by a sample-barcoded 5' primer and a J-beta primer mix, a second PCR proceeded for about 6 to 11 cycles. TCRdb analysed the 5' RACE reads with MiXCR anew, one entry per CDR3 protein. The repertoire holds over a million distinct CDR3 sequences, almost 60% seen once, with roughly 6.3% in the top ten. Germline lookup yields CDR1 SGHRS and CDR2 YFSETQ. This CDR3 region has 15 residues. About this clonotype itself: Its antigen remains unknown.

Material: blood. The chain is built from TRBV5-1 and TRBJ2-7; 8 bases map to TRBD2. Near its end, the DNA agrees better with TRBJ2-5, so the J call may be wrong. This receptor was obtained from a man between 18 and 29 years old in good health. The CDR3 DNA is TGCGCCAGCAGCGGACTAGCTGGGACGGGGGAGACCCAGTACTTC. It is translated as CASSGLAGTGETQYF.